The present entry profiles one TCR beta chain with its context. The data stem from a study of cytotoxic CD8 clonotypes in ibrutinib-treated CLL. Assay: immunoSEQ multiplex PCR; the TCRdb copy retains only in-frame clones and omits some. Here the sample spans around 130,000 clones, roughly 84% being singletons. Sample: PBMCs, taken after 24 months of ibrutinib treatment. The TCR originated in a human donor with chronic lymphocytic leukemia.

CDR3 in amino acids: CASSRSGGYNEQFF. CDR3 DNA sequence: TGTGCCAGTAGTCGTAGCGGGGGTTACAATGAGCAGTTCTTC. The chain has TRBV19 and TRBJ2-1, with 9 bases that match TRBD2. The CDR3 has 14 residues. V was pared by 5 bases and J by 4 bases, with 3 bases of the junction left unmatched. From germline, CDR1 is LNHDA and CDR2 SQIVND (reference sequence).